The rows below give T cell receptor beta chains drawn from one sample of a study of T cells in Graves' hyperthyroidism and ophthalmopathy. TCRdb independently ran MiXCR on the multiplex PCR reads; one entry per CDR3 protein. Of about 250,000 distinct CDR3 sequences listed, around 24% are singletons. What was sequenced was blood. All receptors come from a woman aged 40 to 50 with Graves' ophthalmopathy. CDR3s include the opening cysteine and the closing phenylalanine or tryptophan. A D gene is named only where the DNA matches it firmly. Clone size is not always given. Where it is, it says once, few, many or a class for expanded clones.

CDR3 length	D gene	J gene	V gene	clone size	CDR3 protein	CDR3 DNA
14	NA	TRBJ1-5	TRBV30	few	CAWSPTGPGWPQHF	TGTGCCTGGAGTCCCACAGGGCCGGGATGGCCCCAGCATTTT
19	TRBD1	TRBJ2-7	TRBV15	many	CATSRDRTGDKRWTYEQYF	TGTGCCACCAGCAGAGACCGGACAGGGGACAAAAGGTGGACCTACGAGCAGTACTTC
14	NA	TRBJ1-5	TRBV20-1	NA	CSARGGNGNQPQHF	TGCAGTGCTAGGGGGGGTAACGGCAATCAGCCCCAGCATTTT
16	NA	TRBJ1-5	TRBV19	many	CASSIVGRGAQQPQHF	TGTGCCAGTAGTATAGTAGGTCGGGGGGCTCAACAGCCCCAGCATTTT
17	NA	TRBJ1-5	TRBV20-1	many	CSAIDSQLGYSNQPQHF	TGCAGTGCTATCGACAGCCAGCTGGGATATAGCAATCAGCCCCAGCATTTT
14	NA	TRBJ2-2	TRBV6-5	many	CASSYRARAGELFF	TGTGCCAGCAGTTACCGGGCGAGGGCCGGGGAGCTGTTTTTT
16	TRBD2	TRBJ2-2	TRBV6-2/TRBV6-3	NA	CASSYVGTRDPGELFF	TGTGCCAGCAGTTACGTTGGGACTAGGGATCCCGGGGAGCTGTTTTTT
11	NA	TRBJ2-7	TRBV6-2/TRBV6-3	NA	CASSQYREQYF	TGTGCCAGCAGTCAGTATCGCGAGCAGTACTTC
15	TRBD1	TRBJ1-1	TRBV6-2/TRBV6-3	many	CASSYLGQANTEAFF	TGTGCCAGCAGTTACTTGGGACAGGCGAACACTGAAGCTTTCTTT
13	NA	TRBJ1-2	TRBV4-1	many	CASSQEVSYGYTF	TGCGCCAGCAGCCAAGAGGTGAGCTATGGCTACACCTTC